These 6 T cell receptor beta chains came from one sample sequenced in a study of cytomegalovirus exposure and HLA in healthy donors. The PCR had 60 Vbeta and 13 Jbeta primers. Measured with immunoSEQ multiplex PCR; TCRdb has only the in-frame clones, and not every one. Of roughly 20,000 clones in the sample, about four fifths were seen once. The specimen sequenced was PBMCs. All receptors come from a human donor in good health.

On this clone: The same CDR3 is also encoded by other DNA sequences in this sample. The CDR3 nucleotides are TGTGCCAGCAGTTTAAACACCGGGGAGCTGTTTTTT. Amino acids: CASSLNTGELFF. The chain employs TRBV6-6 and TRBJ2-2; no clear D gene. CDR1 is MNHNY, CDR2 SVGAGI, per germline (reference sequence). The CDR3 runs to 12 residues. The V end lost 4 bases, the J end lost 2 bases, and 2 bases lay between the germline ends.

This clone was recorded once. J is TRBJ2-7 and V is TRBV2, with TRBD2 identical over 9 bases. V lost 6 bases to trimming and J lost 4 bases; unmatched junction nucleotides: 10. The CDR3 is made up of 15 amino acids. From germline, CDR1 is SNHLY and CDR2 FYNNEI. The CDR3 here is CASSGRASGMYEQYF. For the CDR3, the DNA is TGTGCCAGCAGCGGAAGGGCTAGCGGGATGTACGAGCAGTACTTC.

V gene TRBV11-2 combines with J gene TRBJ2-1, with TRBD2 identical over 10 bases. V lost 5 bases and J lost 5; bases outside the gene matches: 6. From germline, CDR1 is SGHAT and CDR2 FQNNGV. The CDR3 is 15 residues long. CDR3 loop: CASSPSGSRNNEQFF. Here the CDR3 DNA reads TGTGCCAGCAGCCCTAGCGGGAGTCGAAACAATGAGCAGTTCTTC.

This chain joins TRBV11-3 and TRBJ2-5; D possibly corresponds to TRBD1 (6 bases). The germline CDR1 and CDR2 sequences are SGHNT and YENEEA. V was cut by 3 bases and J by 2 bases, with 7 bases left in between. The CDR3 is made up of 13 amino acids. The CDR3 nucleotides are TGTGCCAGCAGCTTGGACAGACAAGAGACCCAGTACTTC. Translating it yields CASSLDRQETQYF.

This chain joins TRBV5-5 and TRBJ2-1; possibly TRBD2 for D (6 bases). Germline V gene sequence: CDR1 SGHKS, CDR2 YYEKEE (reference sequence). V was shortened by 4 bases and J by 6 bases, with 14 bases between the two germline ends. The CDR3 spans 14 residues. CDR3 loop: CASSLSTSRNEQFF. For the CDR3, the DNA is TGTGCCAGCAGCCTGAGCACTAGCCGCAATGAGCAGTTCTTC.

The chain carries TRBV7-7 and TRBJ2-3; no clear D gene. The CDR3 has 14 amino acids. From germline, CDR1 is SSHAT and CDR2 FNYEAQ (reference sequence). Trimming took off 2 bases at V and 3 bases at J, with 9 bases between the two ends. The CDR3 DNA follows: TGTGCCAGCAGCTTAAATGTGAGAACAGATACGCAGTATTTT. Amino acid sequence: CASSLNVRTDTQYF.